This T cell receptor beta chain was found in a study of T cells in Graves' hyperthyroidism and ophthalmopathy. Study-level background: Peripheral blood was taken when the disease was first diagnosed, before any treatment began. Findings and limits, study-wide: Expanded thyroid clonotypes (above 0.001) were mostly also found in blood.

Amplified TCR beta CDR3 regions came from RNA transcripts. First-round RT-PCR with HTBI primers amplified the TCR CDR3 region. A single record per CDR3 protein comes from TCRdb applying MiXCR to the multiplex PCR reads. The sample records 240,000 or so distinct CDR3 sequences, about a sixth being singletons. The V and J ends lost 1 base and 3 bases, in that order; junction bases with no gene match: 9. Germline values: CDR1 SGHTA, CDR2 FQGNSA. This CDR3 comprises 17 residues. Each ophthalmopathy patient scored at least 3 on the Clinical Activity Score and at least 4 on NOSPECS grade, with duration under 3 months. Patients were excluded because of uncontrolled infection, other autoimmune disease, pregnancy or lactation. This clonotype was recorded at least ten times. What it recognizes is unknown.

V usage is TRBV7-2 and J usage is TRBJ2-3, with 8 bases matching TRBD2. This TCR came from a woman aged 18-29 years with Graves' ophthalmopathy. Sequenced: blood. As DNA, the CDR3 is TGTGCCAGCAGCTTAGGACAGCGGGGGTCCTCTACAGATACGCAGTATTTT. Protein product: CASSLGQRGSSTDTQYF.